This note documents a single TCR beta chain sequence. This clone was recorded a few times. No antigen is known for it. No quality values exist for individual bases; no much larger clone is one base distant. The data derive from a study of beta chain features in type 1 diabetes listed by TCRdb under 2018. Describing the broader study: Mean age, gender distribution, total cell number and subset yield were not different between patients and healthy donors. Across all samples, approximately 100 million sorted cells were examined, and cell number per subset correlated strongly with RNA yield. The study compared TCRB repertoires of sorted circulating CD4+ T cell subsets between recently diagnosed type 1 diabetes patients and matched healthy donors. Regulatory and stem cell-like memory subsets were isolated from only 8 patients and about eight healthy donors, whereas naive and central memory subsets came from all 28 donors. On the study overall, not on this receptor specifically: A moderate but significant shortening of TCRB CDR3 length was observed in type 1 diabetes patients in all four CD4+ subsets. The naive, central memory and regulatory TCRB repertoires appeared to resemble one another more closely among patients than among healthy donors. At VDJ recombination sites, patients with type 1 diabetes made fewer insertions and deleted more nucleotides, a pattern implying thymic rearrangement abnormalities. Because cDNA was sequenced instead of genomic DNA, highly expressing activated cells could be over-represented, though the groups showed no difference in activation or CD3 levels. Because small numbers of individuals were included in the HLA sub-analyses, any influence of HLA type on TCRB rearrangement was left unresolved. PCR may preferentially amplify shorter templates, but because patient and control samples were amplified and corrected together, any resulting skew would affect both groups equally.

All of the isolated RNA was reverse transcribed with the High Capacity cDNA Reverse Transcription Kit, so expressed TCRB transcripts were sequenced. Deep immunoSEQ sequencing was performed on naive, central memory and regulatory T cell samples, with an average of around 3.4 million total reads per sample. Sorted cells were lysed in RLT buffer and RNA was extracted with DNase-treated RNeasy Micro or Mini kits, depending on cell number. Each cell subset was processed on its own to prevent cross-contamination, while patient and healthy donor samples were processed together. The immunoSEQ multiplex PCR was used to amplify TCRB sequences from cDNA, generating 87-bp fragments that spanned the CDR3 region. The amplicons were sequenced using the Illumina HiSeq platform. Concerning the study's data processing: Synthetic template baselines were used to correct PCR bias computationally, reads within Hamming distance 2 were collapsed together, and singletons that could not be merged were discarded. By aligning reads against IMGT, V, D and J genes, CDR3 length, and insertions or deletions at six rearrangement sites were assigned. Clonotype counts were normalized to sorted cell number within each subset before computing true diversity and Gini coefficients with the tcR R package. The overlap coefficient, calculated on TCRB nucleotide sequences, was used to measure repertoire sharing. TCRdb holds this immuneACCESS table with in-frame rearrangements only. Some clones are missing; in checked studies, unresolved V genes explain under half, and the rest has no known cause. V, J and clone size reflect that table, while D and trimming were determined from the DNA. This sample gives under 250,000 clones in total; roughly 10% of them show up just once. The top ten clonotypes cover roughly 1.4% of the sample.

Spanning cysteine to phenylalanine, the CDR3 consists of 15 amino acids. The DNA shown is the 45-base CDR3, in frame from base 1. From the germline V gene (reference sequence), CDR1 is GTSNPN and CDR2 is SVGIG. Between the V and J ends, shortened by 0 bases and 8 bases respectively, the junction contains 20 bases. Each donor gave one peripheral blood draw, about 110 mL on average, collected into heparinised tubes. Using a panel that included CD45RO, CCR7, CD25, CD127, CD95 and CD27, naive, central memory, regulatory and stem cell-like memory CD4+ T cells were sorted on a BD FACSAria II. Purity was above 95% for every sorted population. PBMCs were isolated right away by Lymphoprep density gradient centrifugation and were stained directly, without culture. Samples were stained and sorted in pairs, with one healthy donor and one patient per experiment, so that batch effects were minimized.

This receptor was taken from a man between 18 and 29 years old in good health. This receptor chain uses TRBV30 and TRBJ2-7; there is no confident call for the D gene. The sequencing sample was made of central memory CD4+ T cells from blood. The CDR3 has the sequence CAWSVRANKLLKQYF. In nucleotides, the sequence is TGTGCCTGGAGTGTACGGGCAAATAAGCTCCTAAAGCAGTACTTC.